This T cell receptor (beta chain) derives from a study of Graves' ophthalmopathy and Graves' hyperthyroidism. RNA transcripts yielded amplified TCR beta CDR3 regions. First-round RT-PCR used HTBI primers; second-round multiplex PCR followed. TCRdb called the multiplex PCR reads again in MiXCR, with one record for every CDR3 protein. The top ten hold approximately 13% of the sample, which has a few hundred thousand distinct CDR3 sequences, 15% to 20% seen once. The CDR3 sequence is 13 residues long. Germline CDR1 is SNHLY and CDR2 is FYNNEI. V lost 6 bases and J 7 bases, leaving 16 bases between the germline ends.

The chain employs TRBV2 and TRBJ2-7; D is unclear. The TCR comes from an adult man with Graves' ophthalmopathy. Material for sequencing was peripheral blood. CDR3 amino acids: CASRPDTDAEQYF. The CDR3 nucleotides read TGTGCCAGCAGGCCCGACACAGACGCGGAGCAGTACTTC.